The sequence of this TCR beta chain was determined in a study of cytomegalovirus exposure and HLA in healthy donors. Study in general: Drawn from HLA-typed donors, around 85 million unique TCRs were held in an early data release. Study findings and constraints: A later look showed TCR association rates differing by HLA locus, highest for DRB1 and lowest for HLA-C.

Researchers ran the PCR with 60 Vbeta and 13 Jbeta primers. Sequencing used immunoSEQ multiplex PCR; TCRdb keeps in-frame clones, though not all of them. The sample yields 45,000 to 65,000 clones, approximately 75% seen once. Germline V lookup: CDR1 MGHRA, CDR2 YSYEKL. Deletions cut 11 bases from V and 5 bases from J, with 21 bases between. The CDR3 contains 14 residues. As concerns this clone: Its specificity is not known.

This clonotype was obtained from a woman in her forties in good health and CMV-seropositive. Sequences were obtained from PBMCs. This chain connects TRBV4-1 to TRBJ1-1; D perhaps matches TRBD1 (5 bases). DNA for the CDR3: TGCGCCTCAGCTAGGGCACAGGCTGGGACTGAAGCTTTCTTT. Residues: CASARAQAGTEAFF.